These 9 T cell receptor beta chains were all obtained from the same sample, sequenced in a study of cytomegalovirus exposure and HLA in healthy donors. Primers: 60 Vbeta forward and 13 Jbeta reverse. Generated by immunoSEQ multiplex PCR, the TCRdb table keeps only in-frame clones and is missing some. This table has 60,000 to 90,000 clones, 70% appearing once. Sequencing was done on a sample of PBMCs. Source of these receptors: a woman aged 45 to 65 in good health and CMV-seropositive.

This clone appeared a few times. The CDR3 region is CASSQDSGQGADGYTF. The CDR3 nucleotides are TGCGCCAGCAGCCAAGATAGCGGACAGGGGGCGGATGGCTACACCTTC. The chain uses TRBV4-3 and TRBJ1-2; TRBD1 aligns across 11 bases. This CDR3 is built from 16 residues. V lost 0 bases and J lost 6; bases outside the gene matches: 6. Looked up from germline, CDR1 is LGHNA and CDR2 is YSLEER.

CDR3 sequence (DNA): TGTGCCAGCTCGGGAGGGCCCCACGAGCAGTACTTC. Amino acids: CASSGGPHEQYF. This chain joins TRBV27 and TRBJ2-7, with 8 bases aligning to TRBD2. Germline V lookup: CDR1 MNHEY, CDR2 SMNVEV (reference sequence). The J segment lost 5 bases and the V segment lost 8 bases, leaving 5 bases of the junction unmatched. The CDR3 has 12 amino acids.

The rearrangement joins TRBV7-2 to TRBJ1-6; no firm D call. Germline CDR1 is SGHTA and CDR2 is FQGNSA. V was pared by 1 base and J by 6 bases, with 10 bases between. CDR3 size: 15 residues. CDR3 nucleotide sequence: TGTGCCAGCAGCTTAGGGGCAGGATTTAATTCACCCCTCCACTTT. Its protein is CASSLGAGFNSPLHF.

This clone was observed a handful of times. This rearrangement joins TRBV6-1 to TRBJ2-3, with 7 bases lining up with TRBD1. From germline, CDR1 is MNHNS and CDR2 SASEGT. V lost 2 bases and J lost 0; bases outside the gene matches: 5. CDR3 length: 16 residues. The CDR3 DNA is TGTGCCAGCAGTGAAACCGGGACAGTTAGCACAGATACGCAGTATTTT. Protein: CASSETGTVSTDTQYF.

The CDR3 nucleotides are TGTGCCAGCAGCTTCGCGGGGTGGGAGACCCAGTACTTC. This sequence encodes CASSFAGWETQYF. The chain uses TRBV11-2 and TRBJ2-5; tentative D call: TRBD2 (6 bases). The CDR3 runs 13 residues. V lost 3 bases and J lost 5, with 10 bases in between. Germline CDR1 reads SGHAT; CDR2 reads FQNNGV.

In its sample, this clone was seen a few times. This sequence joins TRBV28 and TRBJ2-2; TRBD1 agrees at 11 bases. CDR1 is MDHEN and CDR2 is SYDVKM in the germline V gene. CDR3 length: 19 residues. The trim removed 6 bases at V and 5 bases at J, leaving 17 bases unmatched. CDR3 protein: CASSETAITGTGGTGELFF. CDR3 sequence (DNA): TGTGCCAGCAGCGAAACTGCTATTACCGGGACAGGGGGGACCGGGGAGCTGTTTTTT.

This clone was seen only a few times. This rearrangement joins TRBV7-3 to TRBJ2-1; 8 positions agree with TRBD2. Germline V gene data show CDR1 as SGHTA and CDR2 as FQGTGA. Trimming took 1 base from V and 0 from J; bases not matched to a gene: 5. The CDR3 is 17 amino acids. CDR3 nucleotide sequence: TGTGCCAGCAGCTTAAGGCCCAGCGGGAGCTCCTACAATGAGCAGTTCTTC. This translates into CASSLRPSGSSYNEQFF.

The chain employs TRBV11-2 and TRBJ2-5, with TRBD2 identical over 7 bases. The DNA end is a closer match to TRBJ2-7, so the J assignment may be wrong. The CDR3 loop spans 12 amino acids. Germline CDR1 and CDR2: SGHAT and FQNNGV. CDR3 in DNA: TGTGCCAGCAGCAGGGAGGGGTACGAGCAGTACTTC. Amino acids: CASSREGYEQYF.

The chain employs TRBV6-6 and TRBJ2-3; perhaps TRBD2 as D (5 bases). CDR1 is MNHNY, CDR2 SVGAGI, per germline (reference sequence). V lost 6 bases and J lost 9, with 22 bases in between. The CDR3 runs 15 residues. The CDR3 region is CASRPGEGFGRTQYF. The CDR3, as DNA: TGTGCCAGCAGGCCAGGTGAGGGTTTTGGTCGCACGCAGTATTTT.